A single T cell receptor (beta chain) is shown here with its context. The antigen remains undetermined. Trimming at V came to 8 bases and at J to 0 bases, leaving 2 bases not matched to a gene. Germline V lookup: CDR1 KGHSH, CDR2 LQKENI. This CDR3 has 14 amino acids. The data are from a study of T-cell memory formation after mild COVID-19. Via MiXCR, TCRdb re-called the 5' RACE reads, giving one row per CDR3 protein. This table has about 58,000 distinct CDR3 sequences, 28% appearing once. Study-wide findings and caveats: Clonal second-wave expansions that peaked on day 37 had unconfirmed SARS-CoV-2 specificity.

The sequence was collected from a man aged 18-30 years who had mild COVID-19 (a few samples of this study predate the infection). Cell type and time point are not known. The sequenced sample was PBMCs or a T cell subset sorted from them (not recorded which). This chain joins TRBV18 and TRBJ2-3; 10 positions agree with TRBD1. CDR3 sequence reads: CASRDRGSTDTQYF. For the CDR3, the DNA is TGTGCCAGCCGGGACAGGGGCAGCACAGATACGCAGTATTTT.